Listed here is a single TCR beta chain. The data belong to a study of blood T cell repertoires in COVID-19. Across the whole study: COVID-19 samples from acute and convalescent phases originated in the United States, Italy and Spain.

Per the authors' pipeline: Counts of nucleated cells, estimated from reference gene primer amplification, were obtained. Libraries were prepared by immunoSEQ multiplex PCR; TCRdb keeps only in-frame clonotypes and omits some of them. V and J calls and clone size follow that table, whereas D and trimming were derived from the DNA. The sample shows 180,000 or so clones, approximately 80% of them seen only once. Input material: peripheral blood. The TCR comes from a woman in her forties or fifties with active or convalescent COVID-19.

CDR3 nucleotide sequence: TGTGCCAGCAGTTTAAACAGACTAAACACTGAAGCTTTCTTT. Its translation is CASSLNRLNTEAFF. The chain has TRBV27 and TRBJ1-1; D is uncertain. Germline-derived CDR1 and CDR2 are MNHEY and SMNVEV (reference sequence). Trimming stripped 2 bases from V and 2 bases from J, with 9 bases between. The CDR3 covers 14 residues.